This TCR beta chain was sequenced for a study of identical twins. This clonotype occurred a few times. V was pared by 1 base and J by 1 base, with 14 bases between. Looked up from germline, CDR1 is SGHRS and CDR2 is YFSETQ. The CDR3 sequence is 17 residues long. Via MiXCR, TCRdb re-called the 5' RACE reads, giving one row per CDR3 protein. The table shows 500,000 to 700,000 distinct CDR3 sequences, with just over 7% occurring only once. Only healthy Caucasians were included as donors. A further study also used this sample, focusing on yellow fever vaccine responses in identical twins.

Input material: PBMCs. V usage is TRBV5-1 and J usage is TRBJ2-2, with D hard to call. The sequence came from a woman aged 18 to 35 in good health. CDR3 loop: CASSLRFTALNTGELFF. CDR3 sequence (DNA): TGCGCCAGCAGCTTGCGGTTCACGGCCCTGAACACCGGGGAGCTGTTTTTT. The full variable domain, its missing parts supplied by reference TRBV5-1 and TRBJ2-2, is KAGVTQTPRYLIKTRGQQVTLSCSPISGHRSVSWYQQTPGQGLQFLFEYFSETQRNKGNFPGRFSGRQFSNSRSEMNVSTLELGDSALYLCASSLRFTALNTGELFFGEGSRLTVL.